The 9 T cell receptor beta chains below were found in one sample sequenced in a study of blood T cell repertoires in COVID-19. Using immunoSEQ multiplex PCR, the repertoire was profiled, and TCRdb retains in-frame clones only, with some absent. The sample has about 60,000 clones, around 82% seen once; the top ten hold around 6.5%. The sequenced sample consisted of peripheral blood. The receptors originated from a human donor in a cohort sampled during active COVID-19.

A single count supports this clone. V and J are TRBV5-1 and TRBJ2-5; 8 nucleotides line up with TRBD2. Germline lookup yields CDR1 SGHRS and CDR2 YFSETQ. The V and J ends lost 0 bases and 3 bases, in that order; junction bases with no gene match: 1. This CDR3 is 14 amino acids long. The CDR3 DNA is TGCGCCAGCAGCTTGGGTAGCGGGAAAGAGACCCAGTACTTC. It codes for CASSLGSGKETQYF. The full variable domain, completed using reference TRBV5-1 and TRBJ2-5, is KAGVTQTPRYLIKTRGQQVTLSCSPISGHRSVSWYQQTPGQGLQFLFEYFSETQRNKGNFPGRFSGRQFSNSRSEMNVSTLELGDSALYLCASSLGSGKETQYFGPGTRLLVL.

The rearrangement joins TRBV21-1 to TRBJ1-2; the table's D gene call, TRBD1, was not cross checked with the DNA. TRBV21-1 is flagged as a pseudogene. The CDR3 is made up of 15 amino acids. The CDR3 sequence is CASSTLYRGCDGYTF. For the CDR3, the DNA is TGTGCCAGCAGCACCCTATACAGGGGATGTGATGGCTACACCTTC.

CDR3 protein: CAISEPTGAAYEQYF. In DNA form, the CDR3 reads TGTGCCATCAGTGAGCCGACAGGGGCTGCCTACGAGCAGTACTTC. This chain uses TRBV10-3 with TRBJ2-7; 8 bases are shared with TRBD1. The germline gives CDR1 ENHRY, CDR2 SYGVKD. The CDR3 loop spans 15 amino acids. V lost 2 bases and J lost 2; bases outside the gene matches: 5.

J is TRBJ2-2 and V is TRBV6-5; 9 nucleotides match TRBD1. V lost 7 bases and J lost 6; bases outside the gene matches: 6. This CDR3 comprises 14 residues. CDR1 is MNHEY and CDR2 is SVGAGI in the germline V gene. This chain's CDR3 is CASTPGQGAGELFF. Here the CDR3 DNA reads TGTGCCAGCACCCCGGGACAGGGTGCCGGGGAGCTGTTTTTT.

In DNA form, the CDR3 reads TGTGCCAGCAGTTGGGTCAGGACTAGCGGGATCTACGAGCAGTACTTC. As protein: CASSWVRTSGIYEQYF. V is TRBV6-2 or TRBV6-3 and J is TRBJ2-7, with 12 bases aligning to TRBD2. V shed 4 bases, J shed 3 bases, and the junction held 7 bases outside the gene matches. This CDR3 contains 16 residues. Germline values: CDR1 MNHEY, CDR2 SVGEGT.

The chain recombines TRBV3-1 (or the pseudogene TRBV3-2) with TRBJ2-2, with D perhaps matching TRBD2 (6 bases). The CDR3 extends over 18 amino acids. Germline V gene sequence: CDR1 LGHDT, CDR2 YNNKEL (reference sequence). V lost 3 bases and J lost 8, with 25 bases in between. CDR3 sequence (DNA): TGTGCCAGCAGCCACAGGGTCAAGCCGGGACTCTGGACGGGGGAGCTGTTTTTT. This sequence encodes CASSHRVKPGLWTGELFF.

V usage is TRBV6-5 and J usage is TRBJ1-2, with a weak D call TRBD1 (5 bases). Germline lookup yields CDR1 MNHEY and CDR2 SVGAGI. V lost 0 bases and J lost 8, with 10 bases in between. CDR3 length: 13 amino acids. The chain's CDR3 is CASSYSQGRGYTF. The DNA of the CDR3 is TGTGCCAGCAGTTACTCCCAGGGCAGGGGCTACACCTTC.

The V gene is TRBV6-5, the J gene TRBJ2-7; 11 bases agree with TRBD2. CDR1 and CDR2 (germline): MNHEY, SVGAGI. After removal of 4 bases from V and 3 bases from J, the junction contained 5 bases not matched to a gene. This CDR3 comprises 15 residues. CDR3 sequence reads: CASSLLAGEGYEQYF. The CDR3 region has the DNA TGTGCCAGCAGTTTACTAGCGGGAGAAGGCTACGAGCAGTACTTC.

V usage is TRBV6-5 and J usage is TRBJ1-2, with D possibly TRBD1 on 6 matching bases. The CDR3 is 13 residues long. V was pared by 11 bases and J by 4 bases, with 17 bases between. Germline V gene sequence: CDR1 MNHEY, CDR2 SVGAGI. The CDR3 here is CAGKQGTGYGYTF. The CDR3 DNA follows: TGTGCCGGAAAACAGGGAACAGGCTATGGCTACACCTTC.